This T cell receptor beta chain stems from a study of cytomegalovirus exposure and HLA in healthy donors. Study outcomes and limitations: Trimming of TCR beta V- and J-genes showed a link, identified in a later analysis, to a missense DCLRE1C variant. Cytomegalovirus association was assigned to about 150 TCR beta chains. Being productive about 87% or about 30% of the time was typical of most TCR beta V segments in an earlier analysis.

Trimming removed 4 bases from V and 3 bases from J, with 19 bases in between. The CDR3 has 17 amino acids. CDR1 is SGHAT and CDR2 is FQNNGV in the germline V gene. Vbeta (60) and Jbeta (13) primers were used in the PCR. Per the original data handling: The authors later counted 65 million to 80 million unique TCR beta chains, roughly 10 million of them shared. The data were produced by immunoSEQ multiplex PCR, yet TCRdb's version contains in-frame clones alone and is incomplete. The V and J calls and clone size come from that table; D and trimming were worked out from the DNA. The table includes 220,000 or so clones, approximately 80% detected once. A note on this clone: Its antigen is currently unknown.

This chain uses TRBV11-2 with TRBJ1-5, with D perhaps matching TRBD1 (5 bases). Sequencing input: PBMCs. This clonotype originated in a male donor in good health and CMV-seronegative. CDR3 loop: CASSSDRQGRNNQPQHF. The CDR3 coding sequence is TGTGCCAGCAGCTCCGACCGGCAGGGTAGAAACAATCAGCCCCAGCATTTT.